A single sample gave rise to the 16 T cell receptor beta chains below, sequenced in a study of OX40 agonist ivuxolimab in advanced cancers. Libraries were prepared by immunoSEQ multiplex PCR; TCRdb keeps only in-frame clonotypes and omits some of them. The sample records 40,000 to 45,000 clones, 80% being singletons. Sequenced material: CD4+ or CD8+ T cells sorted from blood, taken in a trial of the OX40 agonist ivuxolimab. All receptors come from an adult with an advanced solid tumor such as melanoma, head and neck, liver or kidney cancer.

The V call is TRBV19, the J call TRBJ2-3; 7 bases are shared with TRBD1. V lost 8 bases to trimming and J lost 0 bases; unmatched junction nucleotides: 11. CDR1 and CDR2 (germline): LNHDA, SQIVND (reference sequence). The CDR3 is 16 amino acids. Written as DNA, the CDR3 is TGTGCCAGTTCGGACAGGACCCTTGTGAGCACAGATACGCAGTATTTT. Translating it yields CASSDRTLVSTDTQYF.

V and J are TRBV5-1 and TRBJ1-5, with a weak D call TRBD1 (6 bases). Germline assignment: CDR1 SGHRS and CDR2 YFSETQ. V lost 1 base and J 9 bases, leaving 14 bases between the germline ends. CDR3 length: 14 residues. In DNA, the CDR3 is TGCGCCAGCAGCTTGTCGACAGGTCAGACGCCCCAGCATTTT. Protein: CASSLSTGQTPQHF.

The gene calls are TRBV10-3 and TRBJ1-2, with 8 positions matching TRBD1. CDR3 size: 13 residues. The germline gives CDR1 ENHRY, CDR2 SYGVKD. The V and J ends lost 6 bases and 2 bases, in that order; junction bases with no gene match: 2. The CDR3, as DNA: TGTGCCATCAGAGGACAGGGCAACTATGGCTACACCTTC. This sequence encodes CAIRGQGNYGYTF.

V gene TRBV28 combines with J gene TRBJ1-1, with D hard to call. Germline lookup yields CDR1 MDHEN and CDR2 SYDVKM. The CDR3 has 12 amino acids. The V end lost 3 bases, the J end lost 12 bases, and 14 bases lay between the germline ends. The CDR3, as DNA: TGTGCCAGCAGTTTTCTCTCCACAGCCACTTTCTTT. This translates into CASSFLSTATFF. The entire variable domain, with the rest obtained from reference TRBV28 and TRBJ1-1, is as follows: DVKVTQSSRYLVKRTGEKVFLECVQDMDHENMFWYRQDPGLGLRLIYFSYDVKMKEKGDIPEGYSVSREKKERFSLILESASTNQTSMYLCASSFLSTATFFGQGTRLTVV.

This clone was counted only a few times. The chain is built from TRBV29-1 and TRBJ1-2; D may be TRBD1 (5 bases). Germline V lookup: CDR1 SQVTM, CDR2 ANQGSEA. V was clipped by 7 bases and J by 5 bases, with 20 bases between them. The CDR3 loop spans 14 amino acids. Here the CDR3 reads CSAMTWGVEYGYTF. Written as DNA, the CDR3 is TGCAGCGCAATGACTTGGGGGGTTGAGTATGGCTACACCTTC.

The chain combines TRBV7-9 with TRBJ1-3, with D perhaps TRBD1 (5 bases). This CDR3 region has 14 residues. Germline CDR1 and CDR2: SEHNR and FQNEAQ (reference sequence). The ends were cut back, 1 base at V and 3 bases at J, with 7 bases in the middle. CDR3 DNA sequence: TGTGCCAGCAGCTTAGGACAGCGTGGAAACACCATATATTTT. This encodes CASSLGQRGNTIYF.

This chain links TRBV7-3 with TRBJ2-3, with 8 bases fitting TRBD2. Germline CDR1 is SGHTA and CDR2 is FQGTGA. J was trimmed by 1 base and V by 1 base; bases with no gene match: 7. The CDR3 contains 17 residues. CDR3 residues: CASSLRGPLAGTDTQYF. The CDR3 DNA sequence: TGTGCCAGCAGCTTAAGGGGACCACTAGCGGGCACAGATACGCAGTATTTT. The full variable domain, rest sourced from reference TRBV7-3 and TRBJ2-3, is GAGVSQTPSNKVTEKGKYVELRCDPISGHTALYWYRQSLGQGPEFLIYFQGTGAADDSGLPNDRFFAVRPEGSVSTLKIQRTERGDSAVYLCASSLRGPLAGTDTQYFGPGTRLTVL.

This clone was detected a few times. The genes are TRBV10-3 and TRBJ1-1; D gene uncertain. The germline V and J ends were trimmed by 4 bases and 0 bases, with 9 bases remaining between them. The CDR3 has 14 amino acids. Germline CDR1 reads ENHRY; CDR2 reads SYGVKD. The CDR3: CAISGDRLNTEAFF. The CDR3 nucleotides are TGTGCCATCAGTGGCGATCGTCTGAACACTGAAGCTTTCTTT.

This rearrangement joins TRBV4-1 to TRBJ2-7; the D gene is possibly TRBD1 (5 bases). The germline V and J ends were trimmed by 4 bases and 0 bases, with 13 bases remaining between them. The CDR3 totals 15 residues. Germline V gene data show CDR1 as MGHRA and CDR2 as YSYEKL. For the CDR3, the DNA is TGCGCCAGCAGCCTTGGACACCACAGCTCCTACGAGCAGTACTTC. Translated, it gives CASSLGHHSSYEQYF.

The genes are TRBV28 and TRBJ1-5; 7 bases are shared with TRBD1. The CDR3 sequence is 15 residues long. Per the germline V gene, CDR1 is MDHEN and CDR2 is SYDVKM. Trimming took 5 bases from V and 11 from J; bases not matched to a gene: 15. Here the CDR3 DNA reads TGTGCCAGCAGTCCGGGACAGATCCCTCCAGTAGCCCAGCATTTT. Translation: CASSPGQIPPVAQHF.

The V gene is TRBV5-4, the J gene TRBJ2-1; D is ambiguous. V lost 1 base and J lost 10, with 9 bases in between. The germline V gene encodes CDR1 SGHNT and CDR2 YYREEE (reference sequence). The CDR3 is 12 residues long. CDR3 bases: TGTGCCAGCAGCTTGAGAGGACCCGAGCAGTTCTTC. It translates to CASSLRGPEQFF.

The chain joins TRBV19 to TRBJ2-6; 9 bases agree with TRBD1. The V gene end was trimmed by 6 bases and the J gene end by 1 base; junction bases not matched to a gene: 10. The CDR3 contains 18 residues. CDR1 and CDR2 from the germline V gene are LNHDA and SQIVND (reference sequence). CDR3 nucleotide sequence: TGTGCCAGTAGCTCGGGACAGGGCCGTTCGTCTGGGGCCAACGTCCTGACTTTC. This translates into CASSSGQGRSSGANVLTF.

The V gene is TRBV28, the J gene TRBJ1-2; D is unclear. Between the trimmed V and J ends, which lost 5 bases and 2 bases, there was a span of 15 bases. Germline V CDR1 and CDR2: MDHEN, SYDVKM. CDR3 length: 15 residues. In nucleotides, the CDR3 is TGTGCCAGCAGTACACCGGACGGATTAAACTATGGCTACACCTTC. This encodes CASSTPDGLNYGYTF.

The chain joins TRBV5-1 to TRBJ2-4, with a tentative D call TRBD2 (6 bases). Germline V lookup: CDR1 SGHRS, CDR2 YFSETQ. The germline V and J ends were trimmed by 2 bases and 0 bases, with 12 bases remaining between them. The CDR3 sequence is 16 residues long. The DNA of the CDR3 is TGCGCCAGCAGCTTAGGTAGCGGAGTAGCCAAAAACATTCAGTACTTC. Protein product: CASSLGSGVAKNIQYF. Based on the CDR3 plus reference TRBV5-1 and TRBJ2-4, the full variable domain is KAGVTQTPRYLIKTRGQQVTLSCSPISGHRSVSWYQQTPGQGLQFLFEYFSETQRNKGNFPGRFSGRQFSNSRSEMNVSTLELGDSALYLCASSLGSGVAKNIQYFGAGTRLSVL.

The CDR3 region has the DNA TGTGCCAGCAGTGCTCTATTGTCTGGGAGGACCGGGGAGCTGTTTTTT. Translating gives CASSALLSGRTGELFF. The rearrangement uses TRBV9 and TRBJ2-2; possibly TRBD2 for D (6 bases). The germline V gene encodes CDR1 SGDLS and CDR2 YYNGEE. V dropped 5 bases and J dropped 5 bases, with 19 bases sitting between them. The CDR3 consists of 16 residues.

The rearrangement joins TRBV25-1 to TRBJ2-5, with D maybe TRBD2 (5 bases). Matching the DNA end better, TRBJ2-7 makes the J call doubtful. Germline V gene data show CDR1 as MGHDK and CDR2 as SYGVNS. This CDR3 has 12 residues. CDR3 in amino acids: CASSLGAYEQYF. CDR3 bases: TGTGCCAGCAGCCTCGGGGCCTACGAGCAGTACTTC.